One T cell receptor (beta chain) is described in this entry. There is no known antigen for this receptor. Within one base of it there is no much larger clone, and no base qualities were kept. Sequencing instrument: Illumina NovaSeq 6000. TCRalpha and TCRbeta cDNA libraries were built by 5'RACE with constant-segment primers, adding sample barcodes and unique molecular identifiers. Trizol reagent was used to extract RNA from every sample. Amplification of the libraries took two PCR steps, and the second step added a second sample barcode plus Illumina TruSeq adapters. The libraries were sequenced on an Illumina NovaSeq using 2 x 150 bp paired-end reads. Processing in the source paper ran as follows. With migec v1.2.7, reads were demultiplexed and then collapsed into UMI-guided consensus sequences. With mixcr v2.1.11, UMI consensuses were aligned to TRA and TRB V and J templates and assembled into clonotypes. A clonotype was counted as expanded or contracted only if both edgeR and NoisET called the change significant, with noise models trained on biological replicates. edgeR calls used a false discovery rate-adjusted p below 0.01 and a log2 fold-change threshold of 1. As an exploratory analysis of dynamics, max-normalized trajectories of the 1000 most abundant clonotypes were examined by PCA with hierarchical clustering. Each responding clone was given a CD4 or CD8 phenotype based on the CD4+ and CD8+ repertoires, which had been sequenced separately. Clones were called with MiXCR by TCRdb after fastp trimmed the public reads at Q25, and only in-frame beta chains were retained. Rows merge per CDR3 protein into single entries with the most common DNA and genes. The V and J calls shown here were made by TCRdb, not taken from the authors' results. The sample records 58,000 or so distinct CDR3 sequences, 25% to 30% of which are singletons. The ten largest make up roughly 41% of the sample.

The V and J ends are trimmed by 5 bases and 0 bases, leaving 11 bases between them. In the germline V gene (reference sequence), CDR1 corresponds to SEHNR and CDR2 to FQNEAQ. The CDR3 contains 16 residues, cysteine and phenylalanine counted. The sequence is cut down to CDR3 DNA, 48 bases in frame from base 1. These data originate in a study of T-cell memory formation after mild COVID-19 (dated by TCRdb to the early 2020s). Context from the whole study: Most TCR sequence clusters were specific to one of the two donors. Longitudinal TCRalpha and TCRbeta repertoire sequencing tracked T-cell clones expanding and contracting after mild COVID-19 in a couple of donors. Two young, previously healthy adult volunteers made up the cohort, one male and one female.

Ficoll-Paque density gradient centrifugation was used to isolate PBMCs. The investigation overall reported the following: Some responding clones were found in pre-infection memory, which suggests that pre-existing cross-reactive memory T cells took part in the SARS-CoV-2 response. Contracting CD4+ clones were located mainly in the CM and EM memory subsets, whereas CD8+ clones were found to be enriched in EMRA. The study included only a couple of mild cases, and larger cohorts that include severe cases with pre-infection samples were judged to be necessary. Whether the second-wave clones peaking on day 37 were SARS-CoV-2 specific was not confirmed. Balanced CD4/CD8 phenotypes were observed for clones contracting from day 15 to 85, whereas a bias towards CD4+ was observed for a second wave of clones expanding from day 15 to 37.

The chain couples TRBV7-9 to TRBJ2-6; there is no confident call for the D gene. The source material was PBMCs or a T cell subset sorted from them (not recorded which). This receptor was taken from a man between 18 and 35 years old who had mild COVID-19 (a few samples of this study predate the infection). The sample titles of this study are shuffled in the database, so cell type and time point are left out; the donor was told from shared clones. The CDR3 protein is CASSPFPSSGANVLTF. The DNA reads TGTGCCAGCAGCCCCTTTCCGAGCTCTGGGGCCAACGTCCTGACTTTC. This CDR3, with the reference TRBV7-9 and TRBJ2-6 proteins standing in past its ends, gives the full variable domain DTGVSQNPRHKITKRGQNVTFRCDPISEHNRLYWYRQTLGQGPEFLTYFQNEAQLEKSRLLSDRFSAERPKGSFSTLEIQRTEQGDSAMYLCASSPFPSSGANVLTFGAGSRLTVL.